The sequence of this TCR beta chain was determined in a study of blood T cell repertoires in COVID-19. Sequenced by immunoSEQ multiplex PCR; TCRdb stores in-frame clones only, minus some. The data hold around 50,000 clones, with around four fifths observed a single time. CDR1 is SGHTA, CDR2 FQGNSA, per germline. Trimming shortened V by 7 bases and J by 4 bases, and 16 bases separated the two germline ends. The CDR3 covers 14 residues. The rearrangement uses TRBV7-2 and TRBJ1-2; D gene unclear. This receptor was taken from a human donor in a cohort sampled during active COVID-19. The sequenced sample consisted of peripheral blood. The CDR3 DNA follows: TGTGCCAGCACCAAGCCGGCTGGGCTCTATGGCTACACCTTC. Translating gives CASTKPAGLYGYTF.